A selection of T cell receptor beta chains follows, all from one sample in a study of shared clonotypes between healthy human individuals. Produced via immunoSEQ multiplex PCR; TCRdb's table is partial and in-frame only. This table holds some 1.5 million clones, 95% to 99% found once. Sequencing was performed on naive CD4+ T cells sorted from blood. Every receptor here comes from a man younger than 45 in good health. The CDR3 runs from the conserved cysteine through the conserved F or W. A D gene is named only where the DNA matches it firmly. Rows may omit the clone size; those that give it use once, few, many or a size class.

d_gene,v_gene,abundance,j_gene,CDR3aa,CDR3nt
NA,TRBV2,NA,TRBJ1-4,CASRKQGLGEKLFF,TGTGCCAGCAGAAAACAGGGATTGGGTGAAAAACTGTTTTTT
TRBD2,TRBV5-1,NA,TRBJ2-7,CASSPGLAVGGYEQYF,TGCGCCAGCAGCCCGGGACTAGCGGTCGGGGGCTACGAGCAGTACTTC
NA,TRBV7-2,NA,TRBJ2-2,CASSDGVSHTGELFF,TGTGCCAGCAGCGACGGGGTCAGCCACACCGGGGAGCTGTTTTTT
NA,TRBV7-9,NA,TRBJ2-7,CASSRLGAEQYF,TGTGCCAGCAGCCGACTAGGCGCCGAGCAGTACTTC
NA,TRBV18,NA,TRBJ1-1,CASSSPAFEAFF,TGTGCCAGCTCCTCCCCGGCCTTTGAAGCTTTCTTT
NA,TRBV2,NA,TRBJ2-7,CASLGAGDRKSYEQYF,TGTGCCAGCCTCGGGGCAGGCGACCGAAAGTCCTACGAGCAGTACTTC
NA,TRBV7-8,NA,TRBJ2-7,CASSLGRVYEQYF,TGTGCCAGCAGCTTAGGCAGGGTCTACGAGCAGTACTTC
TRBD1,TRBV29-1,NA,TRBJ2-7,CSVKGALTYEQYF,TGCAGCGTCAAGGGGGCGCTTACCTACGAGCAGTACTTC
NA,TRBV14,NA,TRBJ1-2,CASSQDLPKGYRYGYTF,TGTGCCAGCAGCCAAGATTTGCCGAAAGGGTACCGCTATGGCTACACCTTC
NA,TRBV9,NA,TRBJ2-7,CASSVPSGEQYF,TGTGCCAGCAGCGTCCCGTCAGGAGAGCAGTACTTC
NA,TRBV5-1,NA,TRBJ2-7,CASSLAGPNAEQYF,TGCGCCAGCAGCTTGGCCGGGCCCAACGCGGAGCAGTACTTC
NA,TRBV11-2,NA,TRBJ2-1,CASSLFSGKINNEQFF,TGTGCCAGCAGCTTATTCTCCGGGAAAATAAACAATGAGCAGTTCTTC
NA,TRBV6-5,NA,TRBJ2-1,CASSYQEYNEQFF,TGTGCCAGCAGTTACCAGGAGTACAATGAGCAGTTCTTC
TRBD2,TRBV29-1,NA,TRBJ2-7,CSVEGPSGTYEQYF,TGCAGCGTTGAAGGCCCTAGCGGGACCTACGAGCAGTACTTC
TRBD2,TRBV9,NA,TRBJ2-3,CASSVFLAGVDTQYF,TGTGCCAGCAGCGTATTCCTAGCGGGAGTAGATACGCAGTATTTT
NA,TRBV20-1,NA,TRBJ1-1,CSARWNTEAFF,TGCAGTGCCAGATGGAACACTGAAGCTTTCTTT
NA,TRBV7-9,NA,TRBJ1-2,CASSLRVGDGYTF,TGTGCCAGCAGCTTAAGGGTAGGAGATGGCTACACCTTC
NA,TRBV7-9,NA,TRBJ1-1,CASSPLIDTEAFF,TGTGCCAGCAGCCCCCTAATTGACACTGAAGCTTTCTTT
NA,TRBV18,NA,TRBJ2-3,CASSMGQHIQDTQYF,TGTGCCAGCTCTATGGGGCAGCACATCCAGGATACGCAGTATTTT
NA,TRBV6-6,NA,TRBJ1-1,CASRPGIGANTEAFF,TGTGCCAGCAGACCAGGGATTGGGGCAAACACTGAAGCTTTCTTT
NA,TRBV29-1,NA,TRBJ2-5,CSVQGQIGRQETQYF,TGCAGCGTACAAGGACAAATTGGACGCCAAGAGACCCAGTACTTC
NA,TRBV30,once,TRBJ2-2,CAWSDTGGIAGGPNTGELFF,TGTGCCTGGAGTGACACAGGGGGCATAGCGGGAGGCCCCAACACCGGGGAGCTGTTTTTT
NA,TRBV7-9,NA,TRBJ2-2,CASSLDGELFF,TGTGCCAGCAGCTTAGACGGGGAGCTGTTTTTT
NA,TRBV12-1,NA,TRBJ1-1,CASSPDCIEAFF,TGTGCCAGCAGCCCGGACTGCATTGAGGCTTTCTTT
NA,TRBV2,NA,TRBJ1-5,CASSGQARSQPQHF,TGTGCCAGCAGTGGTCAGGCCCGGAGTCAGCCCCAGCATTTT
NA,TRBV18,NA,TRBJ1-1,CASSPIVGAEAFF,TGTGCCAGCTCACCAATTGTGGGCGCTGAAGCTTTCTTT
NA,TRBV30,NA,TRBJ1-2,CAWAGGPNYGYTF,TGTGCCTGGGCCGGAGGACCTAACTATGGCTACACCTTC
NA,TRBV7-9,NA,TRBJ2-7,CASSLGSGTPEEYF,TGTGCCAGCAGCTTAGGGTCCGGGACCCCAGAGGAGTACTTC
NA,TRBV23-1,NA,TRBJ2-7,CASSQLGRGARYEQYF,TGCGCCAGCAGTCAGTTAGGACGAGGCGCGCGGTACGAGCAGTACTTC
TRBD1,TRBV28,once,TRBJ1-4,CASSLGTENEKLFF,TGTGCCAGCAGTTTAGGGACAGAAAATGAAAAACTGTTTTTT
NA,TRBV7-9,NA,TRBJ2-7,CASSLVGGVPYEQYF,TGTGCCAGCAGCTTAGTAGGCGGGGTGCCCTACGAGCAGTACTTC